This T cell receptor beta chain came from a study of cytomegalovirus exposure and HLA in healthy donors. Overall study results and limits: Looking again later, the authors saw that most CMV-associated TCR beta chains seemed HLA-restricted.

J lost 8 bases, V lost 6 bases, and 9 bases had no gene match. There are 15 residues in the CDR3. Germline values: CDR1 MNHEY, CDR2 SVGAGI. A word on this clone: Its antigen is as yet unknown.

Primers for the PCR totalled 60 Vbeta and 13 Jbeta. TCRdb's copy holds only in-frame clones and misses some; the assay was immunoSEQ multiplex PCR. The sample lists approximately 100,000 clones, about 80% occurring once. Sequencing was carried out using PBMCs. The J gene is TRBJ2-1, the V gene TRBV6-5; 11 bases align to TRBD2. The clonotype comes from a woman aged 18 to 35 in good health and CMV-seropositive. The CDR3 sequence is CASSLIAGGSYEQFF. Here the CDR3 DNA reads TGTGCCAGCAGCCTAATAGCGGGAGGGTCTTATGAGCAGTTCTTC.